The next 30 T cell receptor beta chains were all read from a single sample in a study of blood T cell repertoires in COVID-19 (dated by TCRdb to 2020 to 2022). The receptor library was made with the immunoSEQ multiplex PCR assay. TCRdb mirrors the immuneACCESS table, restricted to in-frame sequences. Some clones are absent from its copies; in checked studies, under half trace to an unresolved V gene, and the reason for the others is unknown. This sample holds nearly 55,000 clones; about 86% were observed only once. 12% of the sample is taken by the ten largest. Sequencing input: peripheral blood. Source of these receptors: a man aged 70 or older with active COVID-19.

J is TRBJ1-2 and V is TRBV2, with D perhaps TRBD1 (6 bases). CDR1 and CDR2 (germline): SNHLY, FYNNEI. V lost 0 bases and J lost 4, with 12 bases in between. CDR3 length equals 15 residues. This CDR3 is CASSEAGTGPYGYTF. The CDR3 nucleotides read TGTGCCAGCAGTGAAGCGGGTACAGGGCCCTATGGCTACACCTTC.

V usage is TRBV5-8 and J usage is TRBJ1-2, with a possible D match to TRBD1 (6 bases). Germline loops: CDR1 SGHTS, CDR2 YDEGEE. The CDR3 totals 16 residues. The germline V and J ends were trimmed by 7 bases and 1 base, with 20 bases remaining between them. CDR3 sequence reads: CASSPPGNRDNYGYTF. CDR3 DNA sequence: TGTGCCAGCTCCCCCCCAGGGAACAGGGATAACTATGGCTACACCTTC.

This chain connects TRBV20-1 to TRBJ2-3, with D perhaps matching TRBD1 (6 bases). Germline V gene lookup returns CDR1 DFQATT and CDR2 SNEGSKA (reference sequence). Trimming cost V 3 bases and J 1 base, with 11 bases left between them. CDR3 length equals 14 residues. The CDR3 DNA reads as TGCAGTGCTAGTGGTCGGACAGGCACAGATACGCAGTATTTT. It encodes CSASGRTGTDTQYF.

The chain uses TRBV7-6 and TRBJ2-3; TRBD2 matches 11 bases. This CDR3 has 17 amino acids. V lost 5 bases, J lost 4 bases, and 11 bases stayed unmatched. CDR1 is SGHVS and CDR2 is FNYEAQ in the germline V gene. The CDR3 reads CASSRTSGLRGPDTQYF. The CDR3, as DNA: TGTGCCAGCAGCAGGACTAGCGGGCTCCGGGGCCCAGATACGCAGTATTTT.

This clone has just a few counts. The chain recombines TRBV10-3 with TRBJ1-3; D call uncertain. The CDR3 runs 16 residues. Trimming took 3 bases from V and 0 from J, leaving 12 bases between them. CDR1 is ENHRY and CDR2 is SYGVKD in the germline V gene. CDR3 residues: CAISDSRTSSGNTIYF. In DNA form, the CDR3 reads TGTGCCATCAGTGATAGCCGAACTAGCTCTGGAAACACCATATATTTT.

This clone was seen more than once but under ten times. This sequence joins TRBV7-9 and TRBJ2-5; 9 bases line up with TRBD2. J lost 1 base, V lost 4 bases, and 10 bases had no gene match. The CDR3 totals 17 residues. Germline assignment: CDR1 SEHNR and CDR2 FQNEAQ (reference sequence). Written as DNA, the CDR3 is TGTGCCAGCAGCTCCGCCCCGCTAGCGGGGATCCAAGAGACCCAGTACTTC. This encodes CASSSAPLAGIQETQYF.

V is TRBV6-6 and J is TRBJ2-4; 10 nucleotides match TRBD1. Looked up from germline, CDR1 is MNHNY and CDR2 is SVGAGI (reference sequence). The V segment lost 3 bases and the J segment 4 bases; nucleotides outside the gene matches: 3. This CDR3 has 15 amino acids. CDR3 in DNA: TGTGCCAGCAGTTATCCGGGACAGGGGAAAAACATTCAGTACTTC. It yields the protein CASSYPGQGKNIQYF.

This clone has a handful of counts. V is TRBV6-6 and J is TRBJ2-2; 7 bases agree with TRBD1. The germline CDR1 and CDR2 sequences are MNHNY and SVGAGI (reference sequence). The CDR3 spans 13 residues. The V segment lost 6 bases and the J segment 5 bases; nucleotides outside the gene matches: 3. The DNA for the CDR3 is TGTGCCAGCAGAGCCAGGGGGACCGGGGAGCTGTTTTTT. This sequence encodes CASRARGTGELFF.

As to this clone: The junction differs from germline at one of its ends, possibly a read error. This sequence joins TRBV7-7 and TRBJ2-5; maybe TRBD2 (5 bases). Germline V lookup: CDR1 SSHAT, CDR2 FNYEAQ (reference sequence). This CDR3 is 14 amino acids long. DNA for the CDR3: TGTGCTAGCAGCTTAGGGCTAGCCCCAGAGACCCAGTACTTC. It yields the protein CASSLGLAPETQYF.

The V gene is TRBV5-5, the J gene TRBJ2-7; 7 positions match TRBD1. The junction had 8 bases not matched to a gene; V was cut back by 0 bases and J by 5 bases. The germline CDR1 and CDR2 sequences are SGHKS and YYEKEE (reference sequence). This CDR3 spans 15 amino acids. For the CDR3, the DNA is TGTGCCAGCAGCTTGGCTCCCAGGGGGTGGGACGAGCAGTACTTC. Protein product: CASSLAPRGWDEQYF. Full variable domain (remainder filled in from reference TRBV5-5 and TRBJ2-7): DAGVTQSPTHLIKTRGQQVTLRCSPISGHKSVSWYQQVLGQGPQFIFQYYEKEERGRGNFPDRFSARQFPNYSSELNVNALLLGDSALYLCASSLAPRGWDEQYFGPGTRLTVT.

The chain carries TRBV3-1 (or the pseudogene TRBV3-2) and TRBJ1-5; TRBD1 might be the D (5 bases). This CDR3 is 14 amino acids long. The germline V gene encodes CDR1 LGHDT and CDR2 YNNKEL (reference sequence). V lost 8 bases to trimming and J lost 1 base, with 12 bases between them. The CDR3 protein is CASLYQGSNQPQHF. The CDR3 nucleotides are TGTGCCAGCCTTTATCAGGGAAGCAATCAGCCCCAGCATTTT.

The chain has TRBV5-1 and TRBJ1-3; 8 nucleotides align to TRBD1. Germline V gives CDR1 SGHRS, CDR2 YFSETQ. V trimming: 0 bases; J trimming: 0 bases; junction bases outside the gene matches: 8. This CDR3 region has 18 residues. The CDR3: CASSLAGRGPSSGNTIYF. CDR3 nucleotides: TGCGCCAGCAGCTTGGCCGGCAGGGGGCCTTCCTCTGGAAACACCATATATTTT.

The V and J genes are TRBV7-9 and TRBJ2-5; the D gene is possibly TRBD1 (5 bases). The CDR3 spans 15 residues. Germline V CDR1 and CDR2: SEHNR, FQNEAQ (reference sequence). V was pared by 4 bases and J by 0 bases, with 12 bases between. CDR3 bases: TGTGCCAGCAGCTCGAGTCAGGGAAACCAAGAGACCCAGTACTTC. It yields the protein CASSSSQGNQETQYF.

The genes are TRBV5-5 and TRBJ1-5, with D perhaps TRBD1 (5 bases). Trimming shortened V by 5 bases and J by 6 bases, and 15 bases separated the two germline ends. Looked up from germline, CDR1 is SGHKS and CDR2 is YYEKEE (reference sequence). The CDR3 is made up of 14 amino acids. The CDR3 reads CASRRGRGVQPQHF. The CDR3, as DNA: TGTGCCAGCAGACGTGGGCGGGGGGTTCAGCCCCAGCATTTT.

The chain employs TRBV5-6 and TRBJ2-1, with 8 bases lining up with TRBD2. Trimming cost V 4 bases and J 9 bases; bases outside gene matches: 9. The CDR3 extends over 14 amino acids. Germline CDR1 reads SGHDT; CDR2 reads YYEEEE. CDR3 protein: CASSPTGGVGEQFF. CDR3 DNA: TGTGCCAGCAGCCCAACGGGGGGGGTTGGTGAGCAGTTCTTC.

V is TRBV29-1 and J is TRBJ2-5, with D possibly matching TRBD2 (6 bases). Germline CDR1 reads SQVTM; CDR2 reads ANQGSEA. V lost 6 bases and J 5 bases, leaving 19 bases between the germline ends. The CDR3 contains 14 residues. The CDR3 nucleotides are TGCAGCGTCACCAGGGACTCACCAGCGGAGACCCAGTACTTC. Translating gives CSVTRDSPAETQYF.

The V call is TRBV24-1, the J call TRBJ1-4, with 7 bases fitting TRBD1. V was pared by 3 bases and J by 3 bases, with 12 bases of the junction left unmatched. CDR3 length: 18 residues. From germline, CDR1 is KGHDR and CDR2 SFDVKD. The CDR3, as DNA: TGTGCCACCAGTGATCGAGATCCTCGGGACAGCGCTAATGAAAAACTGTTTTTT. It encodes CATSDRDPRDSANEKLFF.

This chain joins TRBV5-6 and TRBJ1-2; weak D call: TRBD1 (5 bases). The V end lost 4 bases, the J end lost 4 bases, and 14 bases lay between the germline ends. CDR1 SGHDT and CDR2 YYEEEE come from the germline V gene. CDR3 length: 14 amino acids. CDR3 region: CASSTRPQGYGYTF. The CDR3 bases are TGTGCCAGCAGCACCCGTCCGCAGGGCTATGGCTACACCTTC.

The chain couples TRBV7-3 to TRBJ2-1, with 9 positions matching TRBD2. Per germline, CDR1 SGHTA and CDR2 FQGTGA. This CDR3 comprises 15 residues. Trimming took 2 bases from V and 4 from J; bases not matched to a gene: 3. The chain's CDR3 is CASSLASGVYNEQFF. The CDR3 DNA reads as TGTGCCAGCAGCTTAGCTAGCGGGGTATACAATGAGCAGTTCTTC.

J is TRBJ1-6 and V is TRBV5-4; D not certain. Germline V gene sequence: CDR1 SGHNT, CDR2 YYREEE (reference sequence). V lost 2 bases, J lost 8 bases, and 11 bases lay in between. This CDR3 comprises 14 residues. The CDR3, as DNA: TGTGCCAGCAGCTTAGGTGGGAGCGATTCACCCCTCCACTTT. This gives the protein CASSLGGSDSPLHF.

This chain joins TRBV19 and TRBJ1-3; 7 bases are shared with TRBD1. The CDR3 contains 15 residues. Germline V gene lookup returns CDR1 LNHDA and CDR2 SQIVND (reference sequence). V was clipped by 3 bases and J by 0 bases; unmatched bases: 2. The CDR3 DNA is TGTGCCAGTAGTATTGGGACAGCCTCTGGAAACACCATATATTTT. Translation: CASSIGTASGNTIYF.

In DNA form, the CDR3 reads TGCGCCAGCAGCCATGGGACAGGACACGATACGCAGTATTTT. This gives the protein CASSHGTGHDTQYF. This chain joins TRBV4-3 and TRBJ2-3; 8 bases are shared with TRBD1. Germline V lookup: CDR1 LGHNA, CDR2 YSLEER. The CDR3 spans 14 residues. V gave up 3 bases and J gave up 6 bases; unmatched junction bases: 5.

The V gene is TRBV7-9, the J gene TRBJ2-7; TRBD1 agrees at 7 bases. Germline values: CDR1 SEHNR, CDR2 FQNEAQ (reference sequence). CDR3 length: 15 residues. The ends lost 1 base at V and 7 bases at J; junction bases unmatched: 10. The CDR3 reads CASSLGTGVPGEQYF. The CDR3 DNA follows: TGTGCCAGCAGCTTAGGGACAGGTGTCCCCGGGGAGCAGTACTTC.

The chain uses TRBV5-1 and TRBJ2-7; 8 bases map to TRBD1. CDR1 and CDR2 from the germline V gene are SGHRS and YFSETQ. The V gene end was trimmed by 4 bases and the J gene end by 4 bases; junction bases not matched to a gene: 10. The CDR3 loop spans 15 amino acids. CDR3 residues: CASSEGTGELYEQYF. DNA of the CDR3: TGCGCCAGCAGCGAGGGGACAGGTGAATTATACGAGCAGTACTTC. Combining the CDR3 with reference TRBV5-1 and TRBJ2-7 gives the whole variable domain KAGVTQTPRYLIKTRGQQVTLSCSPISGHRSVSWYQQTPGQGLQFLFEYFSETQRNKGNFPGRFSGRQFSNSRSEMNVSTLELGDSALYLCASSEGTGELYEQYFGPGTRLTVT.

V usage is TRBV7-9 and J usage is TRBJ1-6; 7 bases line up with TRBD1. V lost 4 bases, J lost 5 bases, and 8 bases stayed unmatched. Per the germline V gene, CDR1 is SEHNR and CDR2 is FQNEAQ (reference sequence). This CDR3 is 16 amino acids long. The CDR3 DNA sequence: TGTGCCAGCAGCTCGCCCAAGGGACAGAATAATTCACCCCTCCACTTT. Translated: CASSSPKGQNNSPLHF.

The CDR3 here is CASSVGVQAYEQYF. CDR3 DNA sequence: TGTGCCAGCAGCGTAGGAGTACAGGCCTACGAGCAGTACTTC. This chain uses TRBV9 with TRBJ2-7, with D perhaps matching TRBD1 (5 bases). Germline V gene data show CDR1 as SGDLS and CDR2 as YYNGEE. Trimming left V 0 bases short and J 2 bases short, with 9 bases between. The CDR3 is 14 amino acids. The full variable domain, its missing parts supplied by reference TRBV9 and TRBJ2-7, is DSGVTQTPKHLITATGQRVTLRCSPRSGDLSVYWYQQSLDQGLQFLIQYYNGEERAKGNILERFSAQQFPDLHSELNLSSLELGDSALYFCASSVGVQAYEQYFGPGTRLTVT.

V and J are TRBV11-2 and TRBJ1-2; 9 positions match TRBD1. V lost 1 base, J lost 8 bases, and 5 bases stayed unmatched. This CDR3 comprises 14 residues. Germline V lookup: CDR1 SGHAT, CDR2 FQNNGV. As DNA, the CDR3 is TGTGCCAGCAGCTTAGCGGGACAGGGTGAGGGCTACACCTTC. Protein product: CASSLAGQGEGYTF.

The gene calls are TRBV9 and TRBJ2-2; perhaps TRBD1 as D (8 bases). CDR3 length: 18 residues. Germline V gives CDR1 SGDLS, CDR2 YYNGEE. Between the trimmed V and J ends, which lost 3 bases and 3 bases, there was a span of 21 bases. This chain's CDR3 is CASSASRQGTTDTGELFF. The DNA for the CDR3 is TGTGCCAGCAGCGCGAGTAGACAGGGGACTACAGACACCGGGGAGCTGTTTTTT.

CDR3 DNA: TGTGCCAGCAGCCAGGGGGACAGGGGGCAGGGCGAGACCCAGTACTTC. It specifies CASSQGDRGQGETQYF. The chain combines TRBV3-1 (or the pseudogene TRBV3-2) with TRBJ2-5, with TRBD1 identical over 12 bases. Germline values: CDR1 LGHDT, CDR2 YNNKEL (reference sequence). With 3 bases clipped from V and 5 bases from J, the junction kept 7 bases outside the gene matches. This CDR3 comprises 16 residues.

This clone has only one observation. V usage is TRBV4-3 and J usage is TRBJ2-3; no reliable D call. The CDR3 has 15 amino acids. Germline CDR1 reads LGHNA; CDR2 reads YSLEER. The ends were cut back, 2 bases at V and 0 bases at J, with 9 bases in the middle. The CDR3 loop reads CASSQSVSSTDTQYF. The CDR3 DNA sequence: TGCGCCAGCAGCCAAAGTGTGAGCAGCACAGATACGCAGTATTTT.